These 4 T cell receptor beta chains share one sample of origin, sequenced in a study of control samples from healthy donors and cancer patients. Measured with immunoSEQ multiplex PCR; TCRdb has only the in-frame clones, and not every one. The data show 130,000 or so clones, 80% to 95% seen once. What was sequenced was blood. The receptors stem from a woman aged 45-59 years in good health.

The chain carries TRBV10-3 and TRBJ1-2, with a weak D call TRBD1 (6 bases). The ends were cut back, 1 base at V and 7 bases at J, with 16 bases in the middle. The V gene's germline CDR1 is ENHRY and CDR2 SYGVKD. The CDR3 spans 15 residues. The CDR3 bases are TGTGCCATCAGTGAGTTACAGGGACCGAGTAGTGGCTACACCTTC. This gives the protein CAISELQGPSSGYTF.

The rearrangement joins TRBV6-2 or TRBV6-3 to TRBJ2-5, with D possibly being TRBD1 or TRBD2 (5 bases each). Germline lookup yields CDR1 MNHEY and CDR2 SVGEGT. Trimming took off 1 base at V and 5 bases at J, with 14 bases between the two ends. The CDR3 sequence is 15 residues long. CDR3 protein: CASSYFGAAVETQYF. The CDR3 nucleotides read TGTGCCAGCAGTTACTTCGGGGCGGCAGTCGAGACCCAGTACTTC.

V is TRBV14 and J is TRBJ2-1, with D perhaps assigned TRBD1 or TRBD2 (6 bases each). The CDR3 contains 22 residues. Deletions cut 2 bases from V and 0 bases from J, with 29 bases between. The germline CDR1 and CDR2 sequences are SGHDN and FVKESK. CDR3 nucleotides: TGTGCCAGCAGCCAACGATCTCGGAGGGGGTCTTCCTTTTGGAGCTCCTACAATGAGCAGTTCTTC. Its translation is CASSQRSRRGSSFWSSYNEQFF.

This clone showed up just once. Written as DNA, the CDR3 is TGTGCCTCAACAGGGGGAAGAAGCGGGGAGCTGTTTTTT. Translation: CASTGGRSGELFF. The chain has TRBV2 and TRBJ2-2; the match to TRBD1 covers 8 bases. Looked up from germline, CDR1 is SNHLY and CDR2 is FYNNEI. This CDR3 is built from 13 residues. V gave up 11 bases and J gave up 7 bases; unmatched junction bases: 9.